This TCR beta chain stems from a study of control samples from healthy donors and cancer patients. The ends were cut back, 3 bases at V and 4 bases at J, with 6 bases in the middle. CDR1 is MGHDK, CDR2 SYGVNS, per germline. The CDR3 contains 12 residues. Some clones are missing from TCRdb's copy, which holds only in-frame ones; the method was immunoSEQ multiplex PCR. The sample lists around 180,000 clones, roughly 94% occurring once. The material sequenced was blood. This clonotype originated in a woman between 18 and 29 years old in good health. V gene TRBV25-1 combines with J gene TRBJ1-2, with no clear D. In DNA form, the CDR3 reads TGTGCCAGCAGTGACGACCTCTATGGCTACACCTTC. It codes for CASSDDLYGYTF.